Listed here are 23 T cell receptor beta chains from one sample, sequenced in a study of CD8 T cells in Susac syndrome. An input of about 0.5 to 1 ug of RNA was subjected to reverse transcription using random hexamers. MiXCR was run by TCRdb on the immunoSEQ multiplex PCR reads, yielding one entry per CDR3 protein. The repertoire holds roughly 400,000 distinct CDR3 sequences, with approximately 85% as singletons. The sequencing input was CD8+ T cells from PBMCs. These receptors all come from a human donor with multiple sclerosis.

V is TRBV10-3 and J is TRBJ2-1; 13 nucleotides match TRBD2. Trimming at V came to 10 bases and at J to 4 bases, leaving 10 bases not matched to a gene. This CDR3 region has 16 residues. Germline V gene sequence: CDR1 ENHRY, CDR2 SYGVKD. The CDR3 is CATGTSGEERYNEQFF. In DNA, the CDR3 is TGTGCCACCGGGACTAGCGGGGAGGAAAGATACAATGAGCAGTTCTTC.

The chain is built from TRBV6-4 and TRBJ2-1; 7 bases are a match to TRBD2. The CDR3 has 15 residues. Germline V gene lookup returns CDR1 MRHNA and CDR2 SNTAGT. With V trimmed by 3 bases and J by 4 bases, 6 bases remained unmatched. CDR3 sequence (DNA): TGTGCCAGCAGTGAGGAAGCGGGGTTGTACAATGAGCAGTTCTTC. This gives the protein CASSEEAGLYNEQFF.

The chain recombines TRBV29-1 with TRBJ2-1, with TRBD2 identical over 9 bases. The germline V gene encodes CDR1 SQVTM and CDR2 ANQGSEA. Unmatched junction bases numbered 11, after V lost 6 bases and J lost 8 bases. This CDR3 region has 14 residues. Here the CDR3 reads CSVPAGGALDEQFF. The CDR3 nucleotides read TGCAGCGTCCCAGCGGGGGGTGCTTTGGATGAGCAGTTCTTC.

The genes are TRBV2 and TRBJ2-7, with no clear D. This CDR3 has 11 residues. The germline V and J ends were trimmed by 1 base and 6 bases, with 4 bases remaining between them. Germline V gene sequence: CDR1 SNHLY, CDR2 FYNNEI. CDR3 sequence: CASSEDIEQYF. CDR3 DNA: TGTGCCAGCAGTGAAGATATCGAGCAGTACTTC.

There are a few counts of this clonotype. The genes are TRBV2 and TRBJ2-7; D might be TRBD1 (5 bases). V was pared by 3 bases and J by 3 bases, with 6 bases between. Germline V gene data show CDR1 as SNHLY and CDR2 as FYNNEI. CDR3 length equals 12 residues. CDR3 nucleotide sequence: TGTGCCAGCAGTGAGACAGACTACGAGCAGTACTTC. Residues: CASSETDYEQYF.

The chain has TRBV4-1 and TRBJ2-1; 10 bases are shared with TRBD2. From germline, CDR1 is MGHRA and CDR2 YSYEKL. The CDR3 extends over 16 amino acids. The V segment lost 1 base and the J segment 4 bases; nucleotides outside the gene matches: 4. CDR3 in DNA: TGCGCCAGCAGCCAAGTGGGACTAGCGCAATACAATGAGCAGTTCTTC. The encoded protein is CASSQVGLAQYNEQFF.

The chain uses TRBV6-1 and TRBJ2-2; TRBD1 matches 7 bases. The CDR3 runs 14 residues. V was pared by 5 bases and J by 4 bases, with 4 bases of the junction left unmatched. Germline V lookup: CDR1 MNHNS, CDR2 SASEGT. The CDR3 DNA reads TGTGCCAGCAGTTTAACAGGGGTCACCGGGGAGCTGTTTTTT. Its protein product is CASSLTGVTGELFF.

The DNA of the CDR3 is TGTGCCAGCAGTTTTTTCAGGGTCGGTTATGGCTACACCTTC. This codes for CASSFFRVGYGYTF. The chain carries TRBV27 and TRBJ1-2; D is possibly TRBD1 (5 bases). There are 14 residues in the CDR3. Germline CDR1 is MNHEY and CDR2 is SMNVEV (reference sequence). V gave up 3 bases and J gave up 5 bases, with 13 bases separating them.

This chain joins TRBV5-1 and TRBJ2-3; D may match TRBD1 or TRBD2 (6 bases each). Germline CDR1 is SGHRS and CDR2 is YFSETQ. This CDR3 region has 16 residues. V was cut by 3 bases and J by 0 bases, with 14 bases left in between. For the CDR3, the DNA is TGCGCCAGCAGCTCTCGGGGGCAGTTCAGCACAGATACGCAGTATTTT. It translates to CASSSRGQFSTDTQYF.

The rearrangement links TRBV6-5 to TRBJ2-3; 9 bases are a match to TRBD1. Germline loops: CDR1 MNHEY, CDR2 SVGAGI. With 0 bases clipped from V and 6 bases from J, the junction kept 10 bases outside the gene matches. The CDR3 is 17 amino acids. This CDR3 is CASSYSLGQGIFDTQYF. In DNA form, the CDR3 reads TGTGCCAGCAGTTACTCGTTGGGACAGGGTATTTTCGATACGCAGTATTTT.

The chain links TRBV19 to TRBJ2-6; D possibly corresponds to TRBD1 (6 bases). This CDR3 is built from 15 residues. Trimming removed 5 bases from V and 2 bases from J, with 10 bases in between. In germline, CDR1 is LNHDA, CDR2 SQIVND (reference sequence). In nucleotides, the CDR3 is TGTGCCAGTAGTTTCACAGGGACTGGGGCCAACGTCCTGACTTTC. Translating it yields CASSFTGTGANVLTF. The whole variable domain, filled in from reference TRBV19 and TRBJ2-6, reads DGGITQSPKYLFRKEGQNVTLSCEQNLNHDAMYWYRQDPGQGLRLIYYSQIVNDFQKGDIAEGYSVSREKKESFPLTVTSAQKNPTAFYLCASSFTGTGANVLTFGAGSRLTVL.

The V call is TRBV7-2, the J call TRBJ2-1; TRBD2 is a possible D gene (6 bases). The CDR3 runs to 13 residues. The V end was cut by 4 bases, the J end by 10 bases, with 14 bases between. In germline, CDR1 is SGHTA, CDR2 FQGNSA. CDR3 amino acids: CASSYPVGLEQFF. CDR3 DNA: TGTGCCAGCAGCTATCCCGTGGGACTGGAGCAGTTCTTC. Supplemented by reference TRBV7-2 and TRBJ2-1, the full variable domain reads GAGVSQSPSNKVTEKGKDVELRCDPISGHTALYWYRQSLGQGLEFLIYFQGNSAPDKSGLPSDRFSAERTGGSVSTLTIQRTQQEDSAVYLCASSYPVGLEQFFGPGTRLTVL.

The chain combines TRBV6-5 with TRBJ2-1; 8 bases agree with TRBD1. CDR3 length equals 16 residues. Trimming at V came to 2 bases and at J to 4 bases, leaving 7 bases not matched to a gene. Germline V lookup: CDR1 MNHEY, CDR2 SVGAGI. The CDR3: CASSYPNGQGYNEQFF. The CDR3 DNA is TGTGCCAGCAGTTACCCAAACGGACAGGGTTACAATGAGCAGTTCTTC.

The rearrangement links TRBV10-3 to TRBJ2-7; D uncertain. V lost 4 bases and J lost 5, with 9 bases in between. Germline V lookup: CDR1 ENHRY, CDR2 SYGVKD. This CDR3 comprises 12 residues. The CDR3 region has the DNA TGTGCCATCAGTGTGGAGAGCAACGAGCAGTACTTC. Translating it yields CAISVESNEQYF.

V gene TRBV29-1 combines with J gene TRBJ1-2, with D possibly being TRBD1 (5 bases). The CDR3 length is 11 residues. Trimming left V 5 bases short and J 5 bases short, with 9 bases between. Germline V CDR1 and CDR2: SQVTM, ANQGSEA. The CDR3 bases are TGCAGCGTTCCCAGGGCTTATGGCTACACCTTC. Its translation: CSVPRAYGYTF.

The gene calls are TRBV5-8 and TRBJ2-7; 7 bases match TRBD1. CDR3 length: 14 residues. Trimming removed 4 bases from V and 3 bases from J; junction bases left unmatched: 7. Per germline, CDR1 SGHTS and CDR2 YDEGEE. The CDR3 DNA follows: TGTGCCAGCAGCCGCCGGGACAGAGTCTACGAGCAGTACTTC. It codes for CASSRRDRVYEQYF.

The CDR3 sequence: CASSLSVGDRFLSYNEQFF. The CDR3 coding sequence is TGTGCCAGCAGCTTAAGTGTGGGCGACCGATTTTTATCCTACAATGAGCAGTTCTTC. V is TRBV7-9 and J is TRBJ2-1; D gene unclear. Germline CDR1 SEHNR, CDR2 FQNEAQ (reference sequence). The CDR3 contains 19 residues. The V end lost 2 bases, the J end lost 1 base, and 21 bases lay between the germline ends. The full variable domain, completed using reference TRBV7-9 and TRBJ2-1, is DTGVSQNPRHKITKRGQNVTFRCDPISEHNRLYWYRQTLGQGPEFLTYFQNEAQLEKSRLLSDRFSAERPKGSFSTLEIQRTEQGDSAMYLCASSLSVGDRFLSYNEQFFGPGTRLTVL.

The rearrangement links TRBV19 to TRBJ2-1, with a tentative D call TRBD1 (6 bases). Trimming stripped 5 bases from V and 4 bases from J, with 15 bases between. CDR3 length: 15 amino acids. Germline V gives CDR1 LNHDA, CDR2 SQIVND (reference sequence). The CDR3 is CASSPHTGQYNEQFF. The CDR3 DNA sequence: TGTGCCAGTAGTCCTCATACCGGACAGTACAATGAGCAGTTCTTC.

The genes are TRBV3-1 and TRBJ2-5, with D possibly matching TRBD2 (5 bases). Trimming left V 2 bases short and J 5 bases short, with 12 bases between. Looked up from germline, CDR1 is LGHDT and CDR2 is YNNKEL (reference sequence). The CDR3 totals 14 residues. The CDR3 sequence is CASSQYPRGETQYF. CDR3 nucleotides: TGTGCCAGCAGCCAATATCCTCGAGGGGAGACCCAGTACTTC.

The CDR3 here is CASSSNSITGAGDGYTF. The DNA of the CDR3 is TGTGCCAGCAGTTCCAACTCGATAACAGGGGCCGGCGATGGCTACACCTTC. The chain employs TRBV12-3 or TRBV12-4 and TRBJ1-2; TRBD1 agrees at 7 bases. This CDR3 region has 17 residues. V lost 4 bases to trimming and J lost 6 bases; unmatched junction nucleotides: 17.

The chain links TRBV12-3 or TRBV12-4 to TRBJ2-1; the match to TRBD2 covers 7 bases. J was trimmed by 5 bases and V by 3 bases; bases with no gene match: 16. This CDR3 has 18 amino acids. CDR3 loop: CASSFQSTWRETHNEQFF. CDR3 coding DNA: TGTGCCAGCAGTTTCCAGAGCACTTGGCGGGAGACCCACAATGAGCAGTTCTTC.

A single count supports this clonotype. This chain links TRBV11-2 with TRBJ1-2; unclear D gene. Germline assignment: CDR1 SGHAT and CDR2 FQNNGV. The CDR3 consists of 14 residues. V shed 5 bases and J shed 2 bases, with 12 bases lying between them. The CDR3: CASSIRGDNYGYTF. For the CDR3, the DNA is TGTGCCAGCAGCATCCGGGGAGACAACTATGGCTACACCTTC.

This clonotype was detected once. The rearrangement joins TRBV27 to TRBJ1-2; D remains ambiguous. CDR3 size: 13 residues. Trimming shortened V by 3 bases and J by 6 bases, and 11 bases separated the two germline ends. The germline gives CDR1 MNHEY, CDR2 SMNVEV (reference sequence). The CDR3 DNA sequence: TGTGCCAGCAGTTTTACAGCGTTTAATGGCTACACCTTC. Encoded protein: CASSFTAFNGYTF.